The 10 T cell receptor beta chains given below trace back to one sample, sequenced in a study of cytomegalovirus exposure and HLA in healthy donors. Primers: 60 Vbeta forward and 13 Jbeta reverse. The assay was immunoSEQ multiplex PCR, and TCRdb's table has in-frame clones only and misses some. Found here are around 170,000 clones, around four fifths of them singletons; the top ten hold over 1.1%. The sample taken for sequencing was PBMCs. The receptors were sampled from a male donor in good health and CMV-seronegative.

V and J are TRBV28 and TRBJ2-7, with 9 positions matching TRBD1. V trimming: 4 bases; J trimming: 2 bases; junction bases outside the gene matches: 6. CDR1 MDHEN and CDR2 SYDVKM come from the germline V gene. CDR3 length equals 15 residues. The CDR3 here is CASSWRQGGTYEQYF. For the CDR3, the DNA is TGTGCCAGCAGTTGGCGACAGGGGGGGACCTACGAGCAGTACTTC.

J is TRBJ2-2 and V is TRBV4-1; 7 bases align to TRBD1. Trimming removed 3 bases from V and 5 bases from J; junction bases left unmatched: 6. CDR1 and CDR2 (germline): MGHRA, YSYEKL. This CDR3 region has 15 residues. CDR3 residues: CASSHPPQGTGELFF. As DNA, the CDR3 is TGCGCCAGCAGCCATCCCCCACAGGGGACCGGGGAGCTGTTTTTT.

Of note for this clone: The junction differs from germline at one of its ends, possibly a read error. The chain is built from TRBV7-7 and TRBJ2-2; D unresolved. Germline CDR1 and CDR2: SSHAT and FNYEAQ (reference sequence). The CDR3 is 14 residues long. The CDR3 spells CASSLGQAVGELFF. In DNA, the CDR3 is TGTGCTAGCAGCTTAGGCCAAGCCGTCGGGGAGCTGTTTTTT.

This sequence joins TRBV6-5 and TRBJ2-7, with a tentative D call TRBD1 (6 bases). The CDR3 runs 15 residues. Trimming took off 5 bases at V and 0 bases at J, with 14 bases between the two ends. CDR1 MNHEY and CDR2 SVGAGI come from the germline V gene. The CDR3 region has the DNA TGTGCCAGCAGTCAAACAGGGTTGAGCTCCTACGAGCAGTACTTC. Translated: CASSQTGLSSYEQYF.

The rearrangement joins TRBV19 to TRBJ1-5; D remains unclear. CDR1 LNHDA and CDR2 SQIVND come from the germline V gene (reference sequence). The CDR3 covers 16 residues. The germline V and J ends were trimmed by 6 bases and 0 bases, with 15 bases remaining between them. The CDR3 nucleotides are TGTGCCAGTAGCCCCCTGGAGGCTAATAGCAATCAGCCCCAGCATTTT. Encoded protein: CASSPLEANSNQPQHF.

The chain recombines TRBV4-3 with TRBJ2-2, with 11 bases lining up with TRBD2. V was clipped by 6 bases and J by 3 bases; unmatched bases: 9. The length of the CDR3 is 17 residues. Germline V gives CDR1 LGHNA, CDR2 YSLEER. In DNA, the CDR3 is TGCGCCAGCAGGGGTCTAGCGGGGGGTATCGACACCGGGGAGCTGTTTTTT. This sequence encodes CASRGLAGGIDTGELFF.

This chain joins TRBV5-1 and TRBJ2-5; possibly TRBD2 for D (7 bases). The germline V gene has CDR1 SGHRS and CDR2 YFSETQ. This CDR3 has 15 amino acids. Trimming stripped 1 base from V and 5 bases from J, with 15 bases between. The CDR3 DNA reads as TGCGCCAGCAGCTTGTGGGGGGGGCCTGGGGAGACCCAGTACTTC. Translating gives CASSLWGGPGETQYF. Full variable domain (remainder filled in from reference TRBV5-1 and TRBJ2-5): KAGVTQTPRYLIKTRGQQVTLSCSPISGHRSVSWYQQTPGQGLQFLFEYFSETQRNKGNFPGRFSGRQFSNSRSEMNVSTLELGDSALYLCASSLWGGPGETQYFGPGTRLLVL.

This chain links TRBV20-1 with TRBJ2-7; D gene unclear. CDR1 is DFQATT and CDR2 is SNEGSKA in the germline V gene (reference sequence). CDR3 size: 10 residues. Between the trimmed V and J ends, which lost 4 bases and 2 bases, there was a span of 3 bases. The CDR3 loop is CSAKPYEQYF. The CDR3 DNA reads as TGCAGTGCTAAGCCCTACGAGCAGTACTTC.

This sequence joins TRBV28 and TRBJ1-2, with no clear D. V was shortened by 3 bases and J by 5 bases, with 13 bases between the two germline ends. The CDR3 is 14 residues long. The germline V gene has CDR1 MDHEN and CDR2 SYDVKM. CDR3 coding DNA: TGTGCCAGCAGTTTTGGCACACGCTGGTATGGCTACACCTTC. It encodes CASSFGTRWYGYTF.

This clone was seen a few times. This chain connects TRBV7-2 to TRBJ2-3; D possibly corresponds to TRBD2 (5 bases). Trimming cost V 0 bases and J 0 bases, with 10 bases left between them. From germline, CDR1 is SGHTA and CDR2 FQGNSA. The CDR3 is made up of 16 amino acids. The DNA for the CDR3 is TGTGCCAGCAGCTTAGCAGGCGGACTGAGCACAGATACGCAGTATTTT. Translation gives CASSLAGGLSTDTQYF. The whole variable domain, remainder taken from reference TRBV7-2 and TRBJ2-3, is GAGVSQSPSNKVTEKGKDVELRCDPISGHTALYWYRQSLGQGLEFLIYFQGNSAPDKSGLPSDRFSAERTGGSVSTLTIQRTQQEDSAVYLCASSLAGGLSTDTQYFGPGTRLTVL.